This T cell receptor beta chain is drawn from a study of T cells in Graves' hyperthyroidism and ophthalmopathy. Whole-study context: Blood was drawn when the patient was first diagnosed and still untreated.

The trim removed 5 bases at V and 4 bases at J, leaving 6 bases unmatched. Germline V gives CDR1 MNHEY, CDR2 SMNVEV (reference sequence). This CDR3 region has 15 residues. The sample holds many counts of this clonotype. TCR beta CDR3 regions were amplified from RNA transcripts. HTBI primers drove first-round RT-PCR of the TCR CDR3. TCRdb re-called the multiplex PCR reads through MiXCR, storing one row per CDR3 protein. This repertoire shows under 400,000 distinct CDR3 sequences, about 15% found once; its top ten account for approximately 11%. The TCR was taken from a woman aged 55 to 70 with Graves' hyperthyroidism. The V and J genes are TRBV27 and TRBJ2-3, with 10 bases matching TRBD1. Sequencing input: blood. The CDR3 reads CASSSPGQGSDTQYF. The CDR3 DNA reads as TGTGCCAGCAGTAGTCCGGGACAGGGGTCAGATACGCAGTATTTT.